This TCR beta chain was documented in a study of T cell changes during pregnancy in multiple sclerosis. Trimming removed 6 bases from V and 3 bases from J, with 10 bases in between. Per the germline V gene, CDR1 is MRHNA and CDR2 is SNTAGT. The CDR3 loop spans 13 amino acids. The protocol was immunoSEQ multiplex PCR, while the TCRdb copy is restricted to in-frame clones and leaves out a portion. Of tens of thousands of clones listed, about nine tenths are singletons. This clonotype was sampled from a female donor in good health, enrolled as a control in a pregnancy study. V and J are TRBV6-4 and TRBJ2-3; no reliable D call. The specimen was peripheral blood, collected in the second trimester of pregnancy. CDR3 bases: TGTGCCAGCAGCGCCCGCGAGACAGATACGCAGTATTTT. Encoded protein: CASSARETDTQYF.